This TCR beta chain originates from a study of cytomegalovirus exposure and HLA in healthy donors. Points from the study as a whole: As confirmed in vitro, a few CMV-associated chains were specific for CMV antigens.

The primer mix had 60 Vbeta and 13 Jbeta primers. Method: immunoSEQ multiplex PCR; TCRdb's copy keeps in-frame clones and lacks some. The profile shows roughly 200,000 clones, around 73% of them singletons. As regards this clone: Its antigen is not known.

V lost 3 bases to trimming and J lost 2 bases, with 11 bases between them. The CDR3 runs to 14 residues. The V gene's germline CDR1 is SGHNT and CDR2 YYREEE (reference sequence). This sequence joins TRBV5-4 and TRBJ2-5; D perhaps matches TRBD1 (6 bases). The sample taken for sequencing was PBMCs. The receptor comes from a man aged 55 to 70 in good health and CMV-seronegative. The CDR3 sequence: CASSSGQFQETQYF. The CDR3 nucleotides read TGTGCCAGCAGCTCCGGACAGTTTCAAGAGACCCAGTACTTC. The variable domain in full, with the rest retrieved from reference TRBV5-4 and TRBJ2-5, is ETGVTQSPTHLIKTRGQQVTLRCSSQSGHNTVSWYQQALGQGPQFIFQYYREEENGRGNFPPRFSGLQFPNYSSELNVNALELDDSALYLCASSSGQFQETQYFGPGTRLLVL.